The rows below give T cell receptor beta chains drawn from one sample of a study of T cell responses to AZD1222 COVID-19 vaccine. The protocol was immunoSEQ multiplex PCR, while the TCRdb copy is restricted to in-frame clones and leaves out a portion. The table has around 160,000 clones, 75% to 95% seen once; the top ten hold approximately 2.9%. The specimen comprised peripheral blood, sampled on day 0 of MenACWY control vaccination. These receptors were taken from an adult in good health. The CDR3 runs from the conserved cysteine through the conserved F or W. The D gene is left open where the match is weak. Clone size, where shown, is once, few, many, or a class for clones that have expanded.

TRBJ1-1 NA NA TRBV3-1/TRBV3-2 CASSQQGGDEAFF TGTGCCAGCAGCCAACAGGGTGGGGATGAAGCTTTCTTT
TRBJ1-2 NA NA TRBV2 CASSPGPLLGYGYTF TGTGCCAGCAGTCCCGGACCGCTCCTCGGCTATGGCTACACCTTC
TRBJ2-7 NA once TRBV24-1 CATSDHPPYEQYF TGTGCCACCAGTGACCACCCACCCTACGAGCAGTACTTC
TRBJ2-5 NA NA TRBV7-8 CASSRPRGRQETQYF TGTGCCAGCAGCCGCCCCAGGGGCCGCCAAGAGACCCAGTACTTC
TRBJ2-2 TRBD2 few TRBV7-3 CASSPGSGRGSGELFF TGTGCCAGCAGCCCGGGGAGCGGGAGAGGATCCGGGGAGCTGTTTTTT
TRBJ1-4 NA once TRBV12-5 CASGLMGVREKLFF TGTGCTAGTGGTTTGATGGGGGTTCGGGAAAAACTGTTTTTT
TRBJ2-6 NA NA TRBV9 CASSFLGVLTF TGTGCCAGCAGCTTTTTAGGCGTCCTGACTTTC
TRBJ1-4 NA NA TRBV25-1 CASSVSRGFDEKLFF TGTGCCAGCAGTGTTTCAAGGGGATTTGATGAAAAACTGTTTTTT
TRBJ2-1 TRBD1 NA TRBV19 CASSPFPGQGVYNEQFF TGTGCCAGTAGTCCCTTTCCGGGACAGGGTGTCTACAATGAGCAGTTCTTC
TRBJ1-1 NA once TRBV14 CASSQVVDRAFF TGTGCCAGCAGCCAAGTCGTAGACCGCGCTTTCTTT
TRBJ2-5 TRBD1 NA TRBV7-8 CASSLDRAQETQYF TGTGCCAGCAGCTTGGACAGGGCCCAAGAGACCCAGTACTTC
TRBJ1-2 NA NA TRBV5-4 CASSLGASGNGYTF TGTGCCAGCAGCTTGGGGGCTTCGGGAAATGGCTACACCTTC
TRBJ2-2 TRBD1 NA TRBV27 CASGLRGTGNTGELFF TGTGCCAGCGGCCTTCGGGGGACAGGGAACACCGGGGAGCTGTTTTTT
TRBJ1-3 NA NA TRBV28 CASSLSHISSGNTIYF TGTGCCAGCAGTTTATCACATATAAGCTCTGGAAACACCATATATTTT
TRBJ1-1 NA NA TRBV12-3/TRBV12-4 CASSPTRNTEAFF TGTGCCAGCAGCCCGACTAGGAACACTGAAGCTTTCTTT
TRBJ1-1 NA NA TRBV19 CASSSDRWNTEAFF TGTGCCAGTAGTTCGGACCGGTGGAACACTGAAGCTTTCTTT
TRBJ2-5 NA NA TRBV29-1 CSARMETQYF TGCAGCGCTAGAATGGAGACCCAGTACTTC
TRBJ1-2 TRBD1 once TRBV19 CASTHRGYGYTF TGTGCCAGTACCCACAGGGGCTATGGCTACACCTTC
TRBJ2-1 TRBD2 NA TRBV4-1 CASRLGTSGKYNEQFF TGCGCCAGCAGGCTCGGGACTAGCGGAAAGTACAATGAGCAGTTCTTC
TRBJ2-5 NA NA TRBV2 CASSVKETQYF TGTGCCAGCAGTGTTAAAGAGACCCAGTACTTC
TRBJ1-1 NA NA TRBV12-3/TRBV12-4 CASSLGTVTEAFF TGTGCCAGCAGTTTAGGGACGGTGACCGAAGCTTTCTTT
TRBJ1-3 NA NA TRBV10-3 CAISEQGRSSGNTIYF TGTGCCATCAGTGAACAGGGACGGAGCTCTGGAAACACCATATATTTT
TRBJ1-6 NA NA TRBV11-2 CASSLNSPLHF TGTGCCAGCAGCTTAAATTCACCCCTCCACTTT
TRBJ1-1 NA once TRBV10-3 CAIKGNTEAFF TGTGCCATCAAAGGCAACACTGAAGCTTTCTTT
TRBJ2-3 NA NA TRBV11-3 CASSLSFGATDTQYF TGTGCCAGCAGCTTATCCTTCGGGGCCACAGATACGCAGTATTTT
TRBJ1-1 NA NA TRBV5-4 CASRLDRSTEAFF TGTGCCAGCCGACTAGACAGATCCACTGAAGCTTTCTTT
TRBJ2-7 NA NA TRBV3-1/TRBV3-2 CASSQAKYGSYEQYF TGTGCCAGCAGCCAAGCGAAGTACGGATCCTACGAGCAGTACTTC
TRBJ1-2 TRBD1 once TRBV7-9 CASSETGNYGYTF TGTGCCAGCAGCGAGACAGGGAACTATGGCTACACCTTC
TRBJ2-7 NA NA TRBV28 CASSLSGYEQYF TGTGCCAGCAGTTTATCTGGCTACGAGCAGTACTTC
TRBJ1-2 NA few TRBV5-1 CASSEGQTNYGYTF TGCGCCAGCAGCGAGGGGCAAACTAACTATGGCTACACCTTC